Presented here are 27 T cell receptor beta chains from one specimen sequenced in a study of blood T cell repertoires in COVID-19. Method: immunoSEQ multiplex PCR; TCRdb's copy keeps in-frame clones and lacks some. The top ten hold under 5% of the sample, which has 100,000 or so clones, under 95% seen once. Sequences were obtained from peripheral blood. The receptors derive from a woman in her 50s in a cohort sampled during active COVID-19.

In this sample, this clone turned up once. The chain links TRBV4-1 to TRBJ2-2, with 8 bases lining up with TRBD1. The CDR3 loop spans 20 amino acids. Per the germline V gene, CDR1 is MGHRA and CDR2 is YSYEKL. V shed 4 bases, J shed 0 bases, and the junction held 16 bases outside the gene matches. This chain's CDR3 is CASSLLIRGTGPSNTGELFF. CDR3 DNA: TGCGCCAGCAGCCTCCTAATTAGAGGGACAGGACCTTCGAACACCGGGGAGCTGTTTTTT.

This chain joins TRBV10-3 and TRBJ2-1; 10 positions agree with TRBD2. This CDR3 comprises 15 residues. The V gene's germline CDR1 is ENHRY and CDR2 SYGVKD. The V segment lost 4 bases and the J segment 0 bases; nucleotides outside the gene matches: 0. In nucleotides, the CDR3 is TGTGCCATCAGTGGGACTAGCGGCTCCTACAATGAGCAGTTCTTC. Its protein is CAISGTSGSYNEQFF.

CDR3 sequence reads: CASSPRNLRLAVYNEQFF. CDR3 sequence (DNA): TGTGCCAGCAGCCCCCGTAACTTAAGACTAGCGGTCTACAATGAGCAGTTCTTC. The genes are TRBV7-9 and TRBJ2-1; 9 bases agree with TRBD2. Germline V gives CDR1 SEHNR, CDR2 FQNEAQ (reference sequence). CDR3 length: 18 residues. Trimming removed 5 bases from V and 3 bases from J; junction bases left unmatched: 14.

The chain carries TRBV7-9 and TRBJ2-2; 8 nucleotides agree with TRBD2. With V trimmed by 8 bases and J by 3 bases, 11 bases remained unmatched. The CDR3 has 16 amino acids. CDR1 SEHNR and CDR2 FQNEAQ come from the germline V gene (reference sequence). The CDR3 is CASGLTGGPDTGELFF. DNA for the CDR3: TGTGCCAGCGGACTAACGGGGGGGCCTGACACCGGGGAGCTGTTTTTT.

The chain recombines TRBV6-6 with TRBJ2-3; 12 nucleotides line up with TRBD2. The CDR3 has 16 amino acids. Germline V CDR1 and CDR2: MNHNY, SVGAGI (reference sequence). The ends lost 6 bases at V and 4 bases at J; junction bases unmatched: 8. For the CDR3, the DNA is TGTGCCAGCAGCCCCCGACTAGCGGGAGAGGCAGATACGCAGTATTTT. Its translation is CASSPRLAGEADTQYF.

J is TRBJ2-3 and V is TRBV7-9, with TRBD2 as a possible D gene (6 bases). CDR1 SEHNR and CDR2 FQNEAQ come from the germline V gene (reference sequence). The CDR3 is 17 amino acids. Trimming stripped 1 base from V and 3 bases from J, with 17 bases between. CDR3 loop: CASSLGSLGGRTDTQYF. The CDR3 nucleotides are TGTGCCAGCAGCTTAGGTAGTCTCGGGGGACGTACAGATACGCAGTATTTT.

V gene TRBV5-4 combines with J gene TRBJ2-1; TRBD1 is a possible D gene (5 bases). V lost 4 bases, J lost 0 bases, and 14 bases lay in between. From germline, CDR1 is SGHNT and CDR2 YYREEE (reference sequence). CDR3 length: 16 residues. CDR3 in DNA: TGTGCCAGCAGCAGTGGGGCTAGTAGCTCCTACAATGAGCAGTTCTTC. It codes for CASSSGASSSYNEQFF.

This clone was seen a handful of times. CDR3 in amino acids: CASSLRVNTGELFF. The DNA of the CDR3 is TGTGCCAGCAGCTTACGGGTTAACACCGGGGAGCTGTTTTTT. V and J are TRBV5-5 and TRBJ2-2; D gene unclear. The germline V gene encodes CDR1 SGHKS and CDR2 YYEKEE (reference sequence). The V and J ends lost 2 bases and 2 bases respectively, with 7 bases between them. This CDR3 has 14 residues.

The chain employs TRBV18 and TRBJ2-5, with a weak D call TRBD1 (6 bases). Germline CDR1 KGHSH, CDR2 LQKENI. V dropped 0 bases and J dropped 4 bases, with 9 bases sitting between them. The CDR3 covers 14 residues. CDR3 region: CASSPPPRGETQYF. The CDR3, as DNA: TGTGCCAGCTCACCACCCCCCAGGGGAGAGACCCAGTACTTC.

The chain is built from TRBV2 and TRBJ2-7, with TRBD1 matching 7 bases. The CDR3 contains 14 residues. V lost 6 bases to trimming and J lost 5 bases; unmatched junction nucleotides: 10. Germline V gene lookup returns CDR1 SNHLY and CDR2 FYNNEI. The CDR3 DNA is TGTGCCAGCAGGCACGGCATCAGGGGGAACGAGCAGTACTTC. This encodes CASRHGIRGNEQYF. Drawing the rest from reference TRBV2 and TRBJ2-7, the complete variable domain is EPEVTQTPSHQVTQMGQEVILRCVPISNHLYFYWYRQILGQKVEFLVSFYNNEISEKSEIFDDQFSVERPDGSNFTLKIRSTKLEDSAMYFCASRHGIRGNEQYFGPGTRLTVT.

The CDR3 DNA is TGTGCCAGCTTTTCTAGCGGCGAGCTCGAGCAGTTCTTC. Its translation: CASFSSGELEQFF. This rearrangement joins TRBV6-5 to TRBJ2-1; 7 nucleotides line up with TRBD2. This CDR3 region has 13 residues. The ends lost 8 bases at V and 10 bases at J; junction bases unmatched: 11. Germline V gene sequence: CDR1 MNHEY, CDR2 SVGAGI.

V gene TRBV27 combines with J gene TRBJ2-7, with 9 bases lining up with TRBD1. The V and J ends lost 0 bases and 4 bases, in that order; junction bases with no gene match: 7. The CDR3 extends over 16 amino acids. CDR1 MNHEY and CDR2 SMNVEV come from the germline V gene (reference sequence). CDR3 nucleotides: TGTGCCAGCAGTTTATCGTGGGGACAGGGTGCGTACGAGCAGTACTTC. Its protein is CASSLSWGQGAYEQYF.

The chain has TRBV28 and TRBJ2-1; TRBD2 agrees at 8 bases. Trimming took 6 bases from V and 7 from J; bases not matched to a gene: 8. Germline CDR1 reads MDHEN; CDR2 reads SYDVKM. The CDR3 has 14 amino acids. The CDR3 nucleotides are TGTGCCAGCAGCTCTCGCGGGGGGCCGAATGAGCAGTTCTTC. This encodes CASSSRGGPNEQFF.

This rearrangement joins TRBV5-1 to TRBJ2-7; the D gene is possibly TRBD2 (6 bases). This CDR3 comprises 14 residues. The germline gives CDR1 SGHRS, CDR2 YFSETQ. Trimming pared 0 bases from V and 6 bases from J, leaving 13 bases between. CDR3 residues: CASSLDRQGGEQYF. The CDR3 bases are TGCGCCAGCAGCTTGGACCGGCAGGGAGGCGAGCAGTACTTC. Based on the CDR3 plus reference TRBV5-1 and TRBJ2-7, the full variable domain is KAGVTQTPRYLIKTRGQQVTLSCSPISGHRSVSWYQQTPGQGLQFLFEYFSETQRNKGNFPGRFSGRQFSNSRSEMNVSTLELGDSALYLCASSLDRQGGEQYFGPGTRLTVT.

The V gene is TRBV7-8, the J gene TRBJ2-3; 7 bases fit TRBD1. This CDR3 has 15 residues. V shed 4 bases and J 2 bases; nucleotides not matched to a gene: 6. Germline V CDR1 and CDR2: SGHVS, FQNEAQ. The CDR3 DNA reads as TGTGCCAGCAGCTCTACAGGGGTTGTCACAGATACGCAGTATTTT. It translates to CASSSTGVVTDTQYF. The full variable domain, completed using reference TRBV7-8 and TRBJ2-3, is GAGVSQSPRYKVAKRGQDVALRCDPISGHVSLFWYQQALGQGPEFLTYFQNEAQLDKSGLPSDRFFAERPEGSVSTLKIQRTQQEDSAVYLCASSSTGVVTDTQYFGPGTRLTVL.

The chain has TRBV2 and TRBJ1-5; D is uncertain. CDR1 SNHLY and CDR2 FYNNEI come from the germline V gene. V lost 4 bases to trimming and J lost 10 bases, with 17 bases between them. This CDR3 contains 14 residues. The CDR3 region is CASSVDGNISPQHF. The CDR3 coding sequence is TGTGCCAGCAGTGTTGACGGGAACATTAGCCCCCAGCATTTT.

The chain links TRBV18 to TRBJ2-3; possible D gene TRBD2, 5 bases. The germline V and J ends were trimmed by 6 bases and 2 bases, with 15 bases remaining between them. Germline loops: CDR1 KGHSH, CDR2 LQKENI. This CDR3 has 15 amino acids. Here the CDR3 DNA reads TGTGCCAGCTCCCCTCGGTGGGGAGCCACAGATACGCAGTATTTT. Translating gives CASSPRWGATDTQYF.

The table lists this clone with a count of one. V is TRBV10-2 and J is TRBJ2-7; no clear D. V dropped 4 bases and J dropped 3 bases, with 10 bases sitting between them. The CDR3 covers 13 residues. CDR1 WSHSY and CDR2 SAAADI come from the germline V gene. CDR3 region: CASSGLQIYEQYF. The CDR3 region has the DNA TGCGCCAGCAGTGGGCTCCAGATCTACGAGCAGTACTTC.

CDR3 DNA: TGTGCCAGCAGCCCCCGTAGGACAATCGGCGGCTACACCTTC. This translates into CASSPRRTIGGYTF. The chain employs TRBV7-9 and TRBJ1-2; D is possibly TRBD1 (5 bases). Germline CDR1 and CDR2: SEHNR and FQNEAQ (reference sequence). Between the trimmed V and J ends, which lost 5 bases and 8 bases, there was a span of 18 bases. This CDR3 region has 14 residues.

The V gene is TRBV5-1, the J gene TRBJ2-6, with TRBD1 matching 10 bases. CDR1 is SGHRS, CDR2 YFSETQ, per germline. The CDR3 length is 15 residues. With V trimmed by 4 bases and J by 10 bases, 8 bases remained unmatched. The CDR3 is CASSTPGQGSNVLTF. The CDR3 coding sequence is TGCGCCAGCAGCACTCCGGGACAGGGGAGTAACGTCCTGACTTTC.

The chain's CDR3 is CASTRTVTGTGELFF. The CDR3 DNA follows: TGTGCCAGTACTCGGACAGTCACCGGTACCGGGGAGCTGTTTTTT. The chain links TRBV11-2 to TRBJ2-2; D is possibly TRBD1 (6 bases). V lost 9 bases and J lost 5, with 19 bases in between. CDR1 and CDR2 (germline): SGHAT, FQNNGV. This CDR3 has 15 residues.

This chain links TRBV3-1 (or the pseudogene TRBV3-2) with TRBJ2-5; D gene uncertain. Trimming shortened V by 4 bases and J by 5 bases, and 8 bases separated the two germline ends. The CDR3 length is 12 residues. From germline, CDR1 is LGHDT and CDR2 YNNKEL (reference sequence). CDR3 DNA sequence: TGTGCCAGCAGCCCGTATGAGGAGACCCAGTACTTC. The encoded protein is CASSPYEETQYF.

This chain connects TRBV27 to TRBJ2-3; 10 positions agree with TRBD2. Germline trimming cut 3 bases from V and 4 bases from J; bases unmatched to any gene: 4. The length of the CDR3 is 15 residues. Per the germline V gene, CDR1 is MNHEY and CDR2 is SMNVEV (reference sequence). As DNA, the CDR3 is TGTGCCAGCAGTTTCCGGCTAGCGGGAGCAGATACGCAGTATTTT. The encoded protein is CASSFRLAGADTQYF.

The CDR3 protein is CASSTGLVSYNEQFF. As DNA, the CDR3 is TGTGCCAGCAGCACGGGACTAGTTTCCTACAATGAGCAGTTCTTC. The chain has TRBV11-2 and TRBJ2-1; 8 nucleotides match TRBD2. Germline CDR1 SGHAT, CDR2 FQNNGV. The CDR3 length is 15 residues. J lost 1 base, V lost 5 bases, and 4 bases had no gene match.

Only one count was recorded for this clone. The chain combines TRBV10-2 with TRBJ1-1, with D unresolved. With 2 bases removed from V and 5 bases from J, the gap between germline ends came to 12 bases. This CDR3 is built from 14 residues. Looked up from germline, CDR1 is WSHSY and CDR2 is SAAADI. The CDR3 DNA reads TGCGCCAGCAGTGAGGAGGCCCAGTGGACTGAAGCTTTCTTT. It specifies CASSEEAQWTEAFF.

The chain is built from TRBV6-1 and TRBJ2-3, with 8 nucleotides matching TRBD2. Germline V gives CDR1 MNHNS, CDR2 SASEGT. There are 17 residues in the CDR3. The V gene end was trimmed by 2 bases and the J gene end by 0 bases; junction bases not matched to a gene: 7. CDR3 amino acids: CASSEPPGGYSTDTQYF. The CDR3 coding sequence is TGTGCCAGCAGTGAACCCCCGGGGGGGTATAGCACAGATACGCAGTATTTT.

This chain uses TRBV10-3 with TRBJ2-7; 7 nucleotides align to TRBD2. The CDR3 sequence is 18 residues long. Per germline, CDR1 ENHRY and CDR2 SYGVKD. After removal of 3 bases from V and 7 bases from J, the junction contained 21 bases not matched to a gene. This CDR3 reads CAISDIVAGDLPGGEQYF. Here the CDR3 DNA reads TGTGCCATCAGTGATATTGTGGCGGGAGACCTCCCCGGGGGTGAGCAGTACTTC.